This section outlines one T cell receptor (beta chain) sequence together with its context. The data derive from a study of blood T cell repertoires in COVID-19. V lost 6 bases, J lost 0 bases, and 15 bases lay in between. CDR1 is SGHNT and CDR2 is YENEEA in the germline V gene. The CDR3 spans 15 residues. Libraries were prepared by immunoSEQ multiplex PCR; TCRdb keeps only in-frame clonotypes and omits some of them. The sample includes 18,000 or so clones, 89% of them seen just once. Specimen: peripheral blood. The chain joins TRBV11-3 to TRBJ2-7; D is possibly TRBD2 (6 bases). The source is a man aged 55-75 years with active COVID-19. DNA of the CDR3: TGTGCCAGCAGTCCCAGCGGGCCAAGCTCCTACGAGCAGTACTTC. Translated: CASSPSGPSSYEQYF.